A single sample gave rise to the 30 T cell receptor beta chains below, sequenced in a study of metastatic and nonmetastatic thyroid tumors. MiXCR reprocessed the PCR reads for TCRdb. The sample includes tens of thousands of clones, around 30% of them seen just once. Treatment of any kind had been given to no patient before thyroid surgery. The sequencing sample was made of blood. All receptors derive from a male donor with papillary thyroid cancer or a benign thyroid nodule (not recorded which). Some clones in this sample may be carry-over from other donors' samples.

This clone is medium-sized within its sample. The chain joins TRBV10-2 to TRBJ1-1; the D is unclear. Germline V gives CDR1 WSHSY, CDR2 SAAADI. The CDR3 is 13 residues long. The ends were cut back, 7 bases at V and 0 bases at J, with 9 bases in the middle. The CDR3 protein is CASKPNLNTEAFF. Written as DNA, the CDR3 is TGCGCCAGCAAACCAAATCTGAACACTGAAGCTTTCTTT.

A word on this clone: The junction does not match germline at one end; this may be a read error. The chain links TRBV4-1 to TRBJ2-6; D gene ambiguous. The CDR3 is 17 residues long. Looked up from germline, CDR1 is MGHRA and CDR2 is YSYEKL. The CDR3 DNA reads TGCGCCAGCAGCCAACCACCGAGGTCCTCTGGGTCCAACGTCCTGACTTTC. Translating it yields CASSQPPRSSGSNVLTF.

The chain employs TRBV10-3 and TRBJ2-7, with D perhaps assigned TRBD1 or TRBD2 (5 bases each). With 5 bases removed from V and 2 bases from J, the gap between germline ends came to 13 bases. The germline CDR1 and CDR2 sequences are ENHRY and SYGVKD. This CDR3 has 14 amino acids. The CDR3 DNA follows: TGTGCCATCAGTCGGGACGGACAAACCTACGAGCAGTACTTC. Translated, it gives CAISRDGQTYEQYF.

The rearrangement links TRBV9 to TRBJ1-1; D is ambiguous. The CDR3 has 15 amino acids. Per germline, CDR1 SGDLS and CDR2 YYNGEE. Trimming left V 5 bases short and J 6 bases short, with 20 bases between. CDR3 amino acids: CASSLVSVITPEAFF. For the CDR3, the DNA is TGTGCCAGCAGTTTAGTATCCGTTATAACTCCTGAAGCTTTCTTT.

The chain links TRBV20-1 to TRBJ2-7; 7 positions agree with TRBD2. V lost 6 bases, J lost 2 bases, and 7 bases stayed unmatched. This CDR3 is built from 13 residues. Germline CDR1 DFQATT, CDR2 SNEGSKA (reference sequence). In DNA, the CDR3 is TGCAGTGCCATAAGCGGGGAACCCTACGAGCAGTACTTC. This encodes CSAISGEPYEQYF.

The genes are TRBV19 and TRBJ1-5; possibly TRBD1 for D (6 bases). This CDR3 is built from 15 residues. The V and J ends lost 6 bases and 0 bases respectively, with 12 bases between them. Germline V CDR1 and CDR2: LNHDA, SQIVND (reference sequence). The CDR3 region has the DNA TGTGCCAGTAGCGGGACATACAATAGCAATCAGCCCCAGCATTTT. Protein product: CASSGTYNSNQPQHF.

This clone was detected ten times or more. The rearrangement uses TRBV15 and TRBJ2-1, with TRBD2 identical over 14 bases. The junction had 7 bases not matched to a gene; V was cut back by 8 bases and J by 4 bases. From germline, CDR1 is LNHNV and CDR2 YYDKDF (reference sequence). This CDR3 contains 16 residues. The CDR3 loop is CATSGTSGRTYNEQFF. CDR3 sequence (DNA): TGTGCCACCTCCGGGACTAGCGGGAGAACGTACAATGAGCAGTTCTTC.

The CDR3 loop reads CASSISSGEYEQYF. CDR3 DNA: TGTGCCAGTAGTATATCTTCCGGGGAGTACGAGCAGTACTTC. This sequence joins TRBV19 and TRBJ2-7, with D possibly matching TRBD2 (5 bases). Deletions cut 2 bases from V and 4 bases from J, with 12 bases between. Germline lookup yields CDR1 LNHDA and CDR2 SQIVND (reference sequence). This CDR3 is built from 14 residues.

This clone was seen at least ten times. The chain carries TRBV2 and TRBJ1-2; tentative D call: TRBD1 (5 bases). CDR3 length: 13 residues. In germline, CDR1 is SNHLY, CDR2 FYNNEI. V dropped 2 bases and J dropped 4 bases, with 8 bases sitting between them. This CDR3 reads CASSEIGAYGYTF. In DNA form, the CDR3 reads TGTGCCAGCAGTGAAATAGGGGCCTATGGCTACACCTTC.

This sequence joins TRBV20-1 and TRBJ2-1, with 9 bases identical to TRBD1. The ends lost 4 bases at V and 0 bases at J; junction bases unmatched: 4. The CDR3 totals 15 residues. Germline V CDR1 and CDR2: DFQATT, SNEGSKA (reference sequence). The CDR3 nucleotides are TGCAGTGCTACGACAGGGGGGAGCTCCTACAATGAGCAGTTCTTC. Its protein product is CSATTGGSSYNEQFF.

In its sample, this clone was seen a few times. A much larger clone is a single base away; this may be a read error. The chain carries TRBV29-1 and TRBJ1-5, with D hard to call. CDR3 length: 12 amino acids. Trimming took 1 base from V and 6 from J, leaving 7 bases between them. The V gene's germline CDR1 is SQVTM and CDR2 ANQGSEA. The CDR3 loop reads CSVEVLSQPQHF. CDR3 DNA sequence: TGCAGCGTTGAAGTATTGAGTCAGCCCCAGCATTTT.

The chain is built from TRBV3-1 and TRBJ2-1; D ambiguous. The CDR3 totals 15 residues. Trimming shortened V by 4 bases and J by 10 bases, and 20 bases separated the two germline ends. Germline CDR1 and CDR2: LGHDT and YNNKEL (reference sequence). CDR3: CASSPQPWPNREQFF. For the CDR3, the DNA is TGTGCCAGCAGCCCGCAACCTTGGCCGAATAGGGAGCAGTTCTTC.

This clone occurred many times. The genes are TRBV3-2 and TRBJ2-7; the table's D call, TRBD1, was not checked against the DNA. TRBV3-2 is labeled a pseudogene. This CDR3 spans 21 amino acids. DNA of the CDR3: TGTGCCAGCAGCCAAAGCCTCCTTCGGGGGGGGGCGTCATCCCCTACCTACGAGCAGTACTTC. This encodes CASSQSLLRGGASSPTYEQYF.

This clone is labeled medium-sized. V and J are TRBV30 and TRBJ2-7, with TRBD2 matching 8 bases. Trimming cost V 3 bases and J 7 bases; bases outside gene matches: 5. The CDR3 is 12 amino acids. Germline CDR1 is GTSNPN and CDR2 is SVGIG (reference sequence). CDR3 loop: CAWRAGVGEQYF. The CDR3 coding sequence is TGTGCCTGGAGAGCGGGAGTGGGGGAGCAGTACTTC.

This clone was counted only a few times. The chain recombines TRBV6-4 with TRBJ2-7, with D perhaps TRBD1 (6 bases). Per the germline V gene, CDR1 is MRHNA and CDR2 is SNTAGT. V lost 10 bases, J lost 1 base, and 17 bases lay in between. The CDR3 has 14 amino acids. The CDR3 loop is CATDYVQGSYEQYF. The CDR3 DNA is TGTGCCACCGACTACGTACAGGGATCCTACGAGCAGTACTTC.

On this clone itself: This CDR3 fails to terminate in the conserved phenylalanine or tryptophan, so it likely reflects a read error. The rearrangement links TRBV9 to TRBJ2-7; D is perhaps TRBD2 (5 bases). From germline, CDR1 is SGDLS and CDR2 YYNGEE. This CDR3 contains 15 residues. Trimming cost V 4 bases and J 4 bases, with 18 bases left between them. CDR3 amino acids: CASSPLVSAAYEQYL. CDR3 bases: TGTGCCAGCAGCCCCCTCGTTAGCGCGGCTTACGAGCAGTACTTG.

This clone is categorized as medium-sized. V gene TRBV30 combines with J gene TRBJ2-7, with D perhaps TRBD1 or TRBD2 (5 bases each). V was cut by 4 bases and J by 6 bases, with 19 bases left in between. The germline gives CDR1 GTSNPN, CDR2 SVGIG (reference sequence). This CDR3 comprises 14 residues. CDR3 coding DNA: TGTGCCTGGAACACCGGGACGTTAAAGTCCGAGCAGTACTTC. This gives the protein CAWNTGTLKSEQYF.

By frequency in the sample, this clone is medium-sized. The chain couples TRBV15 to TRBJ2-7; 7 bases are a match to TRBD2. This CDR3 spans 15 amino acids. Germline CDR1 reads LNHNV; CDR2 reads YYDKDF (reference sequence). V shed 0 bases, J shed 3 bases, and the junction held 5 bases outside the gene matches. In DNA, the CDR3 is TGTGCCACCAGCAGAGACGTGAGCGGGAACTACGAGCAGTACTTC. Amino acid sequence: CATSRDVSGNYEQYF.

The gene calls are TRBV7-2 and TRBJ1-6; D is unresolved. With 3 bases removed from V and 8 bases from J, the gap between germline ends came to 14 bases. Germline V gene sequence: CDR1 SGHTA, CDR2 FQGNSA. The CDR3 runs 15 residues. CDR3 sequence: CASSFKLTGDSPLHF. The CDR3 DNA reads as TGTGCCAGCAGCTTCAAATTGACGGGTGATTCACCCCTCCACTTT.

This clone was observed once. This rearrangement joins TRBV24-1 to TRBJ1-2; maybe TRBD1 (6 bases). Germline V CDR1 and CDR2: KGHDR, SFDVKD. V dropped 5 bases and J dropped 1 base, with 19 bases sitting between them. The CDR3 totals 17 residues. The chain's CDR3 is CATSGTDYRALNYGYTF. For the CDR3, the DNA is TGTGCCACCAGTGGGACTGACTACAGGGCCCTTAACTATGGCTACACCTTC.

This clone was detected ten times or more. A much larger clone lies one base from this, so it may be a read error. Additional DNA sequences in this sample encode the identical CDR3. This chain joins TRBV11-2 and TRBJ2-3, with 7 bases matching TRBD1. Germline CDR1 SGHAT, CDR2 FQNNGV. CDR3 length equals 15 residues. V shed 0 bases and J 2 bases; nucleotides not matched to a gene: 2. CDR3 protein: CASSLEGGPTDTQYF. CDR3 in DNA: TGTGCCAGCAGCTTAGAAGGGGGCCCCACAGATACGCAGTATTTT.

This clone was counted at least ten times. J is TRBJ1-4 and V is TRBV3-1; D is ambiguous. The V gene lost 1 base and the J gene lost 8 bases, with 11 bases spanning the gap. Looked up from germline, CDR1 is LGHDT and CDR2 is YNNKEL (reference sequence). There are 14 residues in the CDR3. CDR3 loop: CASSQGAGREKLFF. The CDR3 region has the DNA TGTGCCAGCAGCCAAGGGGCAGGTCGCGAAAAACTGTTTTTT.

The gene calls are TRBV3-1 and TRBJ1-2; no clear D. This CDR3 has 12 amino acids. Trimming cost V 4 bases and J 0 bases, with 3 bases left between them. Germline V gene sequence: CDR1 LGHDT, CDR2 YNNKEL (reference sequence). CDR3 region: CASSPANYGYTF. CDR3 nucleotides: TGTGCCAGCAGCCCAGCTAACTATGGCTACACCTTC. The whole variable domain, filled in from reference TRBV3-1 and TRBJ1-2, reads DTAVSQTPKYLVTQMGNDKSIKCEQNLGHDTMYWYKQDSKKFLKIMFSYNNKELIINETVPNRFSPKSPDKAHLNLHINSLELGDSAVYFCASSPANYGYTFGSGTRLTVV.

This clone was picked up many times. A read error may explain this, as a much larger clone is one base away. The CDR3 sequence is CASSPGTEQYF. For the CDR3, the DNA is TGTGCCAGCAGCCCGGGGACCGAGCAGTACTTC. This chain connects TRBV7-9 to TRBJ2-7; the D call may be TRBD1 or TRBD2 (5 bases each). This CDR3 is 11 amino acids long. Germline V gene sequence: CDR1 SEHNR, CDR2 FQNEAQ (reference sequence). Trimming pared 5 bases from V and 6 bases from J, leaving 8 bases between.

This chain joins TRBV4-3 and TRBJ2-5; 9 bases fit TRBD2. V lost 1 base, J lost 5 bases, and 2 bases stayed unmatched. This CDR3 is built from 14 residues. Germline values: CDR1 LGHNA, CDR2 YSLEER. In DNA form, the CDR3 reads TGCGCCAGCAGCCAAGCGCGGGGGGGCGAGACCCAGTACTTC. Translation: CASSQARGGETQYF.

This clone showed up many times. J is TRBJ1-1 and V is TRBV3-1; no clear D gene. Trimming cost V 1 base and J 1 base, with 10 bases left between them. The CDR3 is 15 amino acids. The V gene's germline CDR1 is LGHDT and CDR2 YNNKEL (reference sequence). CDR3 sequence: CASSQVRAANTEAFF. The CDR3 region has the DNA TGTGCCAGCAGCCAAGTTAGGGCAGCGAACACTGAAGCTTTCTTT.

The chain joins TRBV5-1 to TRBJ2-7; possibly TRBD1 for D (6 bases). Germline lookup yields CDR1 SGHRS and CDR2 YFSETQ. V was shortened by 3 bases and J by 0 bases, with 16 bases between the two germline ends. CDR3 size: 16 residues. The CDR3 coding sequence is TGCGCCAGCAGCTCCCCGGACAGATACAGCTCCTACGAGCAGTACTTC. Its translation is CASSSPDRYSSYEQYF.

The chain recombines TRBV6-1 with TRBJ2-1, with 11 bases lining up with TRBD2. V shed 0 bases, J shed 9 bases, and the junction held 13 bases outside the gene matches. The CDR3 contains 18 residues. Germline V gene sequence: CDR1 MNHNS, CDR2 SASEGT. The chain's CDR3 is CASSEAVKGLAGGSEQFF. In DNA, the CDR3 is TGTGCCAGCAGTGAAGCGGTTAAGGGGCTAGCGGGAGGTAGTGAGCAGTTCTTC.

This sequence joins TRBV5-5 and TRBJ1-6; D unresolved. Between the trimmed V and J ends, which lost 7 bases and 0 bases, there was a span of 11 bases. This CDR3 has 15 residues. The germline gives CDR1 SGHKS, CDR2 YYEKEE (reference sequence). The CDR3 sequence is CASSVQSSYNSPLHF. CDR3 bases: TGTGCCAGCTCGGTTCAGAGCTCCTATAATTCACCCCTCCACTTT. The full variable domain, its missing parts supplied by reference TRBV5-5 and TRBJ1-6, is DAGVTQSPTHLIKTRGQQVTLRCSPISGHKSVSWYQQVLGQGPQFIFQYYEKEERGRGNFPDRFSARQFPNYSSELNVNALLLGDSALYLCASSVQSSYNSPLHFGNGTRLTVT.

This chain connects TRBV28 to TRBJ1-2; 7 nucleotides match TRBD1. V lost 0 bases, J lost 8 bases, and 9 bases stayed unmatched. The CDR3 has 15 amino acids. Germline CDR1 reads MDHEN; CDR2 reads SYDVKM. The CDR3 spells CASSLWTGLGRGYTF. In nucleotides, the CDR3 is TGTGCCAGCAGTTTATGGACAGGGCTGGGGCGAGGCTACACCTTC.